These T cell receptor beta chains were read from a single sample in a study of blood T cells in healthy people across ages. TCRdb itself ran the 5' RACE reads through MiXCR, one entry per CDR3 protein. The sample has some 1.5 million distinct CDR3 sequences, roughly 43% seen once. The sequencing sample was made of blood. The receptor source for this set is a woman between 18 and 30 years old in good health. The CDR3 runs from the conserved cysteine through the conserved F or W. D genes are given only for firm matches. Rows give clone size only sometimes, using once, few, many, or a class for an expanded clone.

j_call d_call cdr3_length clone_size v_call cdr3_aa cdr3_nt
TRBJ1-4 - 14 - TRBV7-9 CASGPDRSLEKLFF TGTGCCAGCGGACCCGACAGATCTTTAGAAAAACTGTTTTTT
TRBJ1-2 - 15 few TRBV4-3 CASSQVVDRSYGYTF TGCGCCAGCAGCCAAGTAGTGGACCGGAGCTATGGCTACACCTTC
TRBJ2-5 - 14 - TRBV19 CASSQASSYNEQYF TGTGCCAGTAGTCAAGCTAGCTCCTACAATGAGCAGTACTTC
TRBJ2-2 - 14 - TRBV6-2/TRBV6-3 CASSYSPGAGELFF TGTGCCAGCAGTTACTCCCCGGGCGCCGGGGAGCTGTTTTTT
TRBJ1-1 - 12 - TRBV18 CASSLSGDKAFF TGTGCCAGCTCTTTGTCAGGGGATAAAGCTTTCTTT
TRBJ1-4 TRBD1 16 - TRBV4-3 CASSQSGGLANEKLFF TGCGCCAGCAGCCAGTCAGGGGGCTTGGCTAATGAAAAACTGTTTTTT
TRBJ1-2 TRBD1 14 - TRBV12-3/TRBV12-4 CASSPRGPLYGYTF TGTGCCAGCAGTCCCAGGGGGCCCCTCTATGGCTACACCTTC
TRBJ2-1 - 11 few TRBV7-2 CATRLDFEQFF TGTGCCACCAGACTAGACTTTGAGCAGTTCTTC
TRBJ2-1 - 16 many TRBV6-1 CASSEGVAASYNEQFF TGTGCCAGCAGTGAGGGGGTAGCGGCCTCCTACAATGAGCAGTTCTTC
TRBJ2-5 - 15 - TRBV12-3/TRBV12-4 CASSSDLAPYNEQYF TGTGCCAGCAGTTCCGACTTAGCCCCCTACAATGAGCAGTACTTC
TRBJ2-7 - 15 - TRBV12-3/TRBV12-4 CASSLLRGPYNEQYF TGTGCCAGCAGTTTACTGCGGGGGCCGTACAATGAGCAGTACTTC
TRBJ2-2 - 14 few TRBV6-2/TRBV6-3 CASSYPHGTGELFF TGTGCCAGCAGTTACCCTCACGGCACCGGGGAGCTGTTTTTT
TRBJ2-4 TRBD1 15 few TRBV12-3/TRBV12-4 CASSLGQAPKNIQYF TGTGCCAGCAGTCTGGGACAGGCCCCCAAAAACATTCAGTACTTC
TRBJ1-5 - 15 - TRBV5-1 CASSLDGGPNQPQHF TGCGCCAGCAGCTTGGATGGGGGTCCTAATCAGCCCCAGCATTTT
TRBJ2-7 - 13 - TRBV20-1 CSARAGVFHEQYF TGCAGTGCTAGAGCTGGGGTATTCCACGAGCAGTACTTC
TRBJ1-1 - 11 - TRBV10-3 CAIRNQGEAFF TGTGCCATCAGGAACCAGGGGGAAGCTTTCTTT
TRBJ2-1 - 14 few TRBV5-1 CASSLVVAVNEQFF TGCGCCAGCAGCTTGGTCGTAGCGGTTAATGAGCAGTTCTTC
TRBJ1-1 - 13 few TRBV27 CASSFNGFTEAFF TGTGCCAGCAGTTTTAACGGGTTCACTGAAGCTTTCTTT
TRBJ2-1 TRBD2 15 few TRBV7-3 CASSWGLAGVNEQFF TGTGCCAGCAGCTGGGGACTAGCGGGAGTAAATGAGCAGTTCTTC
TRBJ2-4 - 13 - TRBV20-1 CSARVMVGGEEYF TGCAGTGCTAGAGTTATGGTGGGCGGGGAGGAGTACTTC
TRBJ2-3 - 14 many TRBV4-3 CASSQSPRTDTQYF TGCGCCAGCAGCCAATCCCCCCGCACAGATACGCAGTATTTT
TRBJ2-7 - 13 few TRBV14 CASSQVPRYEQYF TGTGCCAGCAGCCAAGTACCCAGGTACGAGCAGTACTTC
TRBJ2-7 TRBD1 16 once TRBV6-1 CASREDRASSYNEQYF TGTGCCAGCAGGGAAGACAGGGCAAGTTCCTACAATGAGCAGTACTTC